This TCR beta chain derives from a study of cytomegalovirus exposure and HLA in healthy donors. The PCR had 60 Vbeta and 13 Jbeta primers. This table comes from immunoSEQ multiplex PCR, and its TCRdb copy is limited to in-frame clones, with some not included. This table has some 150,000 clones, approximately 74% appearing once. The CDR3 covers 13 residues. The germline V gene encodes CDR1 SGDLS and CDR2 YYNGEE. The ends were cut back, 3 bases at V and 9 bases at J, with 13 bases in the middle. Material for sequencing was PBMCs. This receptor was identified in a man aged 18 to 30 in good health and CMV-seronegative. The V call is TRBV9, the J call TRBJ2-1, with D possibly being TRBD1 (5 bases). This CDR3 is CASSEGPQGEQFF. As DNA, the CDR3 is TGTGCCAGCAGCGAGGGTCCTCAGGGTGAGCAGTTCTTC.